The clone carrying this TCR beta chain came up many times. The antigen remains undetermined. Time point indicated: patch test 2, 6 weeks after DPC sensitization. Sample treatment: therapeutic diphenylcyclopropenone sensitization with weekly scalp DPC. This record comes from a study of human T cells and chemical hapten exposure. TCRdb analysed the RACE reads with MiXCR anew, one entry per CDR3 protein. The data contain nearly 95,000 distinct CDR3 sequences, approximately 11% of them singletons. Study-wide findings and caveats: Expanded TCRs showed more large CDR3 clusters than pre-sensitization or healthy control sets.

The CDR3 is made up of 14 amino acids. The trim removed 5 bases at V and 7 bases at J, leaving 9 bases unmatched. Germline assignment: CDR1 SEHNR and CDR2 FQNEAQ (reference sequence). The sample consisted of whole blood, taken in connection with sensitization to the hapten diphenylcyclopropenone (DPC). The clonotype originates from a man aged 40-55 years with alopecia areata. Some clones in this sample may be carry-over from other donors' samples. This sequence joins TRBV7-9 and TRBJ1-1; 8 bases line up with TRBD1. CDR3 nucleotides: TGTGCCAGCAGCCCAACGGACAGGGACGGTGAAGCTTTCTTT. Residues: CASSPTDRDGEAFF.